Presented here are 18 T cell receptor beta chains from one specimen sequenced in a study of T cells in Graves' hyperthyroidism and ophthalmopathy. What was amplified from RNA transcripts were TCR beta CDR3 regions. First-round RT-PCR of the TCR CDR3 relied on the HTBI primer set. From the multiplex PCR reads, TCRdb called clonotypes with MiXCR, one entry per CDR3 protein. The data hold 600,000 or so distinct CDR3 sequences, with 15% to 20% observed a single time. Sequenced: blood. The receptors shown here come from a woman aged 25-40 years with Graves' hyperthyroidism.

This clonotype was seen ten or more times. The CDR3 DNA reads as TGTGCCACCAGTGTGGAAGGAAATGGTGCAGATACGCAGTATTTT. Protein product: CATSVEGNGADTQYF. The chain couples TRBV24-1 to TRBJ2-3, with D unresolved. The CDR3 length is 15 residues. The V and J ends lost 5 bases and 4 bases respectively, with 15 bases between them. CDR1 and CDR2 from the germline V gene are KGHDR and SFDVKD.

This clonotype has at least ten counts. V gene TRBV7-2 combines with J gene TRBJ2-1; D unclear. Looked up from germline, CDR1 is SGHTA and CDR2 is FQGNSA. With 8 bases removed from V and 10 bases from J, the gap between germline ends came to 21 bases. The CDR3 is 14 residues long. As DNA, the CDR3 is TGTGCCAGCCAGTCTAATGGGGTTAGAGACGAGCAGTTCTTC. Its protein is CASQSNGVRDEQFF.

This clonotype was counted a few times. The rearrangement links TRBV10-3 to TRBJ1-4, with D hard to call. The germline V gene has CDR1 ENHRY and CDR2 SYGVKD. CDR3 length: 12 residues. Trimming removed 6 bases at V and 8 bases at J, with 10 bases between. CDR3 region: CAISPYGEKLFF. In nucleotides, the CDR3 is TGTGCCATCAGCCCATATGGGGAAAAACTGTTTTTT.

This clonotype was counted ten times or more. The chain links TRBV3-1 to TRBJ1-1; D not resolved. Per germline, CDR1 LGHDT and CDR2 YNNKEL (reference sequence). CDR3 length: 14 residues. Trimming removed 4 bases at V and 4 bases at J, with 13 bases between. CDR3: CASSPPRAGTEAFF. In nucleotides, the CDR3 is TGTGCCAGCAGCCCGCCTCGGGCCGGCACTGAAGCTTTCTTT.

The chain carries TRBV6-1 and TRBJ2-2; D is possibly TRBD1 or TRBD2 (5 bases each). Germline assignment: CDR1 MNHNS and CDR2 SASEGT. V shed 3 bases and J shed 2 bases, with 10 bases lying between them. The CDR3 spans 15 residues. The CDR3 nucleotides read TGTGCCAGCAGTGAGTCGGGACGTAACACCGGGGAGCTGTTTTTT. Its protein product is CASSESGRNTGELFF.

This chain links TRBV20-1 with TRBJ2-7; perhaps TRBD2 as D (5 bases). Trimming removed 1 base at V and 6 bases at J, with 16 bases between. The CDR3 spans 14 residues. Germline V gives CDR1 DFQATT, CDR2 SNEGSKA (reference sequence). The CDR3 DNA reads TGCAGTGCTAGAGCTGGTACGAGGGATAGCGAGCAGTACTTC. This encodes CSARAGTRDSEQYF.

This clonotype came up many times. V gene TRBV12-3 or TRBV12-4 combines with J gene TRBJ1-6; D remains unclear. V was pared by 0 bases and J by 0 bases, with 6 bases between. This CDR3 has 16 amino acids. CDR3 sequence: CASSLATSSYNSPLHF. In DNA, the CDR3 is TGTGCCAGCAGTTTAGCCACAAGCTCCTATAATTCACCCCTCCACTTT.

The CDR3 loop reads CASSHSGSPTDTQYF. The CDR3 DNA sequence: TGTGCCAGCAGCCACAGCGGGAGTCCCACAGATACGCAGTATTTT. The chain links TRBV6-2 or TRBV6-3 to TRBJ2-3; 8 bases align to TRBD2. This CDR3 region has 15 residues. Per germline, CDR1 MNHEY and CDR2 SVGEGT. J lost 2 bases, V lost 6 bases, and 7 bases had no gene match.

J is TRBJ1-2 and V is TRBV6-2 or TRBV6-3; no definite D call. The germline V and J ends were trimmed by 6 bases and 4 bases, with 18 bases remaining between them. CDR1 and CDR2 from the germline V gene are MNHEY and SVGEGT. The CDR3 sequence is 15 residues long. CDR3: CASRDVRGVAYGYTF. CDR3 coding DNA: TGTGCCAGCAGGGACGTCCGTGGAGTTGCCTATGGCTACACCTTC.

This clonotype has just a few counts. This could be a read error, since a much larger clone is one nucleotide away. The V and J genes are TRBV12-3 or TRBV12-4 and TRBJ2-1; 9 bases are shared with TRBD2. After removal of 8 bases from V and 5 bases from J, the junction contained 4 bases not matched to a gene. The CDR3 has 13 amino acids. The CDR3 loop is CASGGRADNEQFF. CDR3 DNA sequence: TGTGCCAGCGGCGGGAGGGCCGACAATGAGCAGTTCTTC.

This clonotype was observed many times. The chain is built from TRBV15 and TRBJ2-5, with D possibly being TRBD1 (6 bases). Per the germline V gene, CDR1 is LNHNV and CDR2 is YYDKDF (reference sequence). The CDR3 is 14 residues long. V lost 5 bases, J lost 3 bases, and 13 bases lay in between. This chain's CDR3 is CATSPRTEKETQYF. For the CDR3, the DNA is TGTGCCACCAGCCCGCGGACAGAGAAAGAGACCCAGTACTTC.

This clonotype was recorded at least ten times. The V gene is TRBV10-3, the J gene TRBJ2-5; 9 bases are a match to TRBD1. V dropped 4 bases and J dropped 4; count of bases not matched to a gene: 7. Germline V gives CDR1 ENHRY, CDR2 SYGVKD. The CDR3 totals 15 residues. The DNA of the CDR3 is TGTGCCATCAGTGCGGGACAGGGCGGCTTAGAGACCCAGTACTTC. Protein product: CAISAGQGGLETQYF.

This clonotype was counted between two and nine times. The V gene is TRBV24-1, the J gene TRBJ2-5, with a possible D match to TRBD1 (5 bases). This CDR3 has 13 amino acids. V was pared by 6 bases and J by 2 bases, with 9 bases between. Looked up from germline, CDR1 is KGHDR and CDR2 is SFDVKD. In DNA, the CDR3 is TGTGCCACCAGTCAGGGCAGTCAAGAGACCCAGTACTTC. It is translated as CATSQGSQETQYF.

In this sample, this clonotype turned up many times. CDR3 DNA: TGTGCCAGCAGCCAAGAGATGGGCCAGAGGGGCTACACCTTC. This codes for CASSQEMGQRGYTF. The rearrangement joins TRBV4-2 to TRBJ1-2; D is unclear. CDR1 is LGHNA, CDR2 YNFKEQ, per germline. This CDR3 comprises 14 residues. Between the trimmed V and J ends, which lost 0 bases and 8 bases, there was a span of 13 bases.

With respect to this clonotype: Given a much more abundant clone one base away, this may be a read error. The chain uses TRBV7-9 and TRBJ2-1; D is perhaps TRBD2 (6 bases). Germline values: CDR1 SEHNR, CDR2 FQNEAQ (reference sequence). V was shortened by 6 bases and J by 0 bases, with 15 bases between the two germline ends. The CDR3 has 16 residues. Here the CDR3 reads CASRFRGMNSYNEQFF. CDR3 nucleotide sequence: TGTGCCAGCAGATTTCGCGGGATGAACTCCTACAATGAGCAGTTCTTC.

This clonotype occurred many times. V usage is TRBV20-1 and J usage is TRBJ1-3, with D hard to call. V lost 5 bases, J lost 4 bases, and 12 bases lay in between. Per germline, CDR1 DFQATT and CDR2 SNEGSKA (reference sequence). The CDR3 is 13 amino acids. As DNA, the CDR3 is TGCAGTGCTTCAGGATACCAAGGAAACACCATATATTTT. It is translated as CSASGYQGNTIYF.

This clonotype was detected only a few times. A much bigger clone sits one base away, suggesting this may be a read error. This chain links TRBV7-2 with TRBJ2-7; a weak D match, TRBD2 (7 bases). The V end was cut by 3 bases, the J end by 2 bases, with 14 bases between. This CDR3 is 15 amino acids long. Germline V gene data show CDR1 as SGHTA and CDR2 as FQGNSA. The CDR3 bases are TGTGCCAGCAGCTTTTCCGCGGGGGCCCCCTACGAGCAGTACTTC. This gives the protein CASSFSAGAPYEQYF.

The CDR3 reads CASSEPGTGGETQYF. The CDR3 DNA follows: TGCGCCAGCAGCGAACCCGGGACAGGGGGAGAGACCCAGTACTTC. The rearrangement links TRBV5-1 to TRBJ2-5; 11 bases line up with TRBD1. Germline V CDR1 and CDR2: SGHRS, YFSETQ. J gave up 4 bases and V 4 bases, and 6 bases lay outside the gene matches. The CDR3 length is 15 residues.